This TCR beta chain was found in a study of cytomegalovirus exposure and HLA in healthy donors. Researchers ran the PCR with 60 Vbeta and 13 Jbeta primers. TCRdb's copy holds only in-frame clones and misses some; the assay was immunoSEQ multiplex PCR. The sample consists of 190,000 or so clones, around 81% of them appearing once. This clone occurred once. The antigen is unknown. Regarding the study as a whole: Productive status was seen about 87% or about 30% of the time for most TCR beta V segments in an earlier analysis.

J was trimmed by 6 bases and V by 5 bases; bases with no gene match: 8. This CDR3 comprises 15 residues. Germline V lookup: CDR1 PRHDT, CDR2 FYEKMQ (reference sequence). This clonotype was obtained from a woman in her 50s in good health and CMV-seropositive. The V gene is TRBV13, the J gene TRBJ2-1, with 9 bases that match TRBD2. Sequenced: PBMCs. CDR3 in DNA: TGTGCCAGCAGCCTGGCGGTAGCGGGAGTCAATGAGCAGTTCTTC. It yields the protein CASSLAVAGVNEQFF.